What follows are 24 T cell receptor beta chains derived from one specimen sequenced in a study of graft-versus-host responses after intestinal transplantation. Sequenced by immunoSEQ multiplex PCR; TCRdb stores in-frame clones only, minus some. The table lists around 8,100 clones, 65% to 85% of them singletons. Grafts had their tissue processed, releasing intraepithelial and lamina propria lymphocytes. The material sequenced was ileum tissue, taken roughly 130 days after transplant. These receptors were taken from a human patient who received an intestinal transplant, so some T cells may come from the graft donor.

The chain has TRBV19 and TRBJ2-1; weak D call: TRBD2 (5 bases). Trimming pared 3 bases from V and 8 bases from J, leaving 8 bases between. CDR1 LNHDA and CDR2 SQIVND come from the germline V gene (reference sequence). CDR3 length equals 12 residues. CDR3 DNA sequence: TGTGCCAGTAGTATGTCGAGGGATGAGCAGTTCTTC. It codes for CASSMSRDEQFF.

This clone was recorded only once. The CDR3 coding sequence is TGTGCCAGCAGCTTGGTATATTTGGGACTAGCGGTCTACGAGCAGTACTTC. Its translation is CASSLVYLGLAVYEQYF. V usage is TRBV28 and J usage is TRBJ2-7; 11 bases are shared with TRBD2. Trimming cost V 6 bases and J 3 bases; bases outside gene matches: 13. Germline V gene lookup returns CDR1 MDHEN and CDR2 SYDVKM. The CDR3 length is 17 residues.

About this clone itself: Germline and junction disagree at one end, which may indicate a read error. The chain links TRBV10-3 to TRBJ2-1; D is uncertain. Germline V gene data show CDR1 as ENHRY and CDR2 as SYGVKD. This CDR3 has 12 amino acids. In DNA, the CDR3 is TGTGCCATTAGTGAGTCCGCCTATGGGCAGTTCTTC. Its protein is CAISESAYGQFF.

This clone has just one count. The chain couples TRBV4-1 to TRBJ1-3; 7 nucleotides match TRBD1. Germline CDR1 MGHRA, CDR2 YSYEKL. The J segment lost 5 bases and the V segment lost 3 bases, leaving 10 bases of the junction unmatched. The CDR3 has 16 amino acids. The CDR3 sequence is CASSQEQGRPRNTIYF. In DNA form, the CDR3 reads TGCGCCAGCAGCCAGGAACAGGGGAGACCCCGAAACACCATATATTTT.

This chain connects TRBV19 to TRBJ2-6, with 8 bases identical to TRBD1. J gave up 1 base and V 5 bases, and 7 bases lay outside the gene matches. The germline gives CDR1 LNHDA, CDR2 SQIVND (reference sequence). This CDR3 has 17 residues. In DNA, the CDR3 is TGTGCCAGTAGTGACCTCTACAGGGGGTCTGGGGCCAACGTCCTGACTTTC. It encodes CASSDLYRGSGANVLTF.

V and J are TRBV7-3 and TRBJ2-2, with a tentative D call TRBD1 (5 bases). Germline CDR1 SGHTA, CDR2 FQGTGA. Trimming took off 5 bases at V and 6 bases at J, with 16 bases between the two ends. The CDR3 spans 15 residues. The DNA of the CDR3 is TGTGCCAGCAGCGAGAAGGCAGGGTGGTCCGGGGAGCTGTTTTTT. Translation: CASSEKAGWSGELFF.

This sequence joins TRBV12-5 and TRBJ1-1; D is unresolved. Trimming removed 6 bases at V and 1 base at J, with 6 bases between. Germline V lookup: CDR1 LGHNT, CDR2 FRNRAP. CDR3 length: 12 residues. The CDR3 region has the DNA TGTGCTAGTGGCCACGGGAACACTGAAGCTTTCTTT. Translated, it gives CASGHGNTEAFF.

This chain joins TRBV11-2 and TRBJ2-2; possible D gene TRBD2, 6 bases. The CDR3 is 14 residues long. V shed 6 bases and J shed 5 bases, with 13 bases lying between them. Germline lookup yields CDR1 SGHAT and CDR2 FQNNGV. CDR3 nucleotide sequence: TGTGCCAGCAGACGGAATAGCGGAACCGGGGAGCTGTTTTTT. Translating it yields CASRRNSGTGELFF.

The chain joins TRBV27 to TRBJ2-3, with 7 bases aligning to TRBD1. This CDR3 has 14 residues. From germline, CDR1 is MNHEY and CDR2 SMNVEV (reference sequence). V dropped 6 bases and J dropped 4; count of bases not matched to a gene: 7. The CDR3 region is CASRLFTGADTQYF. Here the CDR3 DNA reads TGTGCCAGCAGGCTCTTTACAGGGGCAGATACGCAGTATTTT.

The rearrangement joins TRBV29-1 to TRBJ1-2, with D possibly matching TRBD1 (6 bases). Germline-derived CDR1 and CDR2 are SQVTM and ANQGSEA. Trimming removed 7 bases from V and 6 bases from J, with 15 bases in between. This CDR3 has 12 amino acids. CDR3 loop: CSAPRTDDGYTF. DNA for the CDR3: TGCAGCGCCCCGCGGACAGATGATGGCTACACCTTC.

This clone came up a few times. The CDR3 DNA sequence: TGTGCCAGCAGCTTGGAGTGGACAGGAGAGACTGAAGCTTTCTTT. This encodes CASSLEWTGETEAFF. This chain joins TRBV5-4 and TRBJ1-1, with 7 positions matching TRBD1. Germline V gives CDR1 SGHNT, CDR2 YYREEE (reference sequence). The CDR3 contains 15 residues. Trimming took 0 bases from V and 5 from J; bases not matched to a gene: 7.

This clone was detected only a few times. V is TRBV30 and J is TRBJ1-2, with D possibly TRBD1 on 6 matching bases. V gave up 2 bases and J gave up 8 bases, with 15 bases separating them. The germline gives CDR1 GTSNPN, CDR2 SVGIG (reference sequence). CDR3 length equals 13 residues. The CDR3 DNA reads TGTGCCTGGAGTTTTACAGGGTTGGAGGGCTACACCTTC. As protein: CAWSFTGLEGYTF.

The V call is TRBV28, the J call TRBJ2-5; 7 nucleotides match TRBD1. The J segment lost 5 bases and the V segment lost 5 bases, leaving 14 bases of the junction unmatched. Germline-derived CDR1 and CDR2 are MDHEN and SYDVKM. There are 16 residues in the CDR3. The CDR3 reads CASSSATGAFAETQYF. The CDR3 DNA sequence: TGTGCCAGCAGTAGCGCCACAGGGGCCTTCGCCGAGACCCAGTACTTC.

This clone was counted only a few times. The chain joins TRBV11-2 to TRBJ1-1; weak D call: TRBD1 (5 bases). Trimming stripped 1 base from V and 1 base from J, with 7 bases between. This CDR3 is 14 amino acids long. Looked up from germline, CDR1 is SGHAT and CDR2 is FQNNGV. In DNA form, the CDR3 reads TGTGCCAGCAGCTTAGGCGGGGCGAACACTGAAGCTTTCTTT. Translating it yields CASSLGGANTEAFF.

The DNA for the CDR3 is TGTGCCAGCAGTTCCTGGCAGGGGGAGCGAGAGACCCAGTACTTC. Its translation is CASSSWQGERETQYF. The chain links TRBV6-5 to TRBJ2-5; the match to TRBD1 covers 7 bases. Germline lookup yields CDR1 MNHEY and CDR2 SVGAGI. This CDR3 comprises 15 residues. Trimming removed 4 bases from V and 4 bases from J; junction bases left unmatched: 9.

The genes are TRBV6-6 and TRBJ2-2; D is uncertain. CDR1 is MNHNY and CDR2 is SVGAGI in the germline V gene (reference sequence). Trimming pared 0 bases from V and 7 bases from J, leaving 6 bases between. This CDR3 has 13 amino acids. CDR3 protein: CASSYSPRGELFF. In nucleotides, the CDR3 is TGTGCCAGCAGTTACTCGCCACGCGGGGAGCTGTTTTTT.

The chain carries TRBV6-5 and TRBJ2-7, with TRBD1 matching 10 bases. CDR3 length: 12 amino acids. Trimming took 6 bases from V and 6 from J; bases not matched to a gene: 2. Germline CDR1 reads MNHEY; CDR2 reads SVGAGI. The CDR3 nucleotides are TGTGCCAGCAGGAGGACAGGGGGCGAGCAGTACTTC. Residues: CASRRTGGEQYF.

The rearrangement joins TRBV7-8 to TRBJ1-1; D unresolved. Trimming removed 5 bases from V and 6 bases from J, with 16 bases in between. This CDR3 spans 14 amino acids. CDR1 is SGHVS, CDR2 FQNEAQ, per germline. The CDR3: CASSPGRPGAEAFF. CDR3 bases: TGTGCCAGCAGCCCCGGGCGCCCAGGCGCTGAAGCTTTCTTT. The variable domain in full, with the rest retrieved from reference TRBV7-8 and TRBJ1-1, is GAGVSQSPRYKVAKRGQDVALRCDPISGHVSLFWYQQALGQGPEFLTYFQNEAQLDKSGLPSDRFFAERPEGSVSTLKIQRTQQEDSAVYLCASSPGRPGAEAFFGQGTRLTVV.

The V and J genes are TRBV21-1 and TRBJ2-2; TRBD1 is the table's D call, not checked against the DNA. TRBV21-1 is described as a pseudogene. This CDR3 contains 21 residues. CDR3 nucleotide sequence: TGTGCCAGCAGCAATAAGGGGGTTAGGGCGACTCCTCCTGTCGACACCGGGGAGCTGTTTTTT. It specifies CASSNKGVRATPPVDTGELFF.

This clone was found once. The rearrangement links TRBV6-5 to TRBJ1-4; D uncertain. V lost 0 bases and J lost 4, with 12 bases in between. The germline V gene has CDR1 MNHEY and CDR2 SVGAGI. The CDR3 is 16 amino acids. CDR3 loop: CASSYSIVGNNEKLFF. The CDR3 DNA sequence: TGTGCCAGCAGTTACTCGATAGTAGGGAATAATGAAAAACTGTTTTTT.

This chain links TRBV6-6 with TRBJ1-2; 8 bases align to TRBD1. Germline V gives CDR1 MNHNY, CDR2 SVGAGI (reference sequence). V gave up 6 bases and J gave up 5 bases; unmatched junction bases: 5. The CDR3 is 13 amino acids. CDR3 sequence (DNA): TGTGCCAGCAGCCCGACAGGGGAATATGGCTACACCTTC. Its protein is CASSPTGEYGYTF.

In this sample, this clone turned up a few times. CDR3 sequence reads: CASSYQGRYTEAFF. CDR3 in DNA: TGTGCCAGCAGTTATCAGGGCCGATACACTGAAGCTTTCTTT. The chain links TRBV6-6 to TRBJ1-1, with D possibly TRBD1 on 5 matching bases. Trimming left V 3 bases short and J 3 bases short, with 11 bases between. This CDR3 is 14 amino acids long. Germline CDR1 and CDR2: MNHNY and SVGAGI (reference sequence).

The chain is built from TRBV7-2 and TRBJ2-7; D not certain. The ends were cut back, 5 bases at V and 0 bases at J, with 8 bases in the middle. Germline values: CDR1 SGHTA, CDR2 FQGNSA. The CDR3 has 13 amino acids. CDR3 protein: CASSINLSYEQYF. CDR3 nucleotides: TGTGCCAGCAGCATAAACCTCTCCTACGAGCAGTACTTC.

CDR3: CSGLSVPSSYNEQFF. The CDR3, as DNA: TGCAGCGGACTTTCGGTCCCGAGCTCCTACAATGAGCAGTTCTTC. The chain has TRBV29-1 and TRBJ2-1; no clear D. The CDR3 spans 15 residues. Germline V gene sequence: CDR1 SQVTM, CDR2 ANQGSEA. The germline V and J ends were trimmed by 7 bases and 0 bases, with 16 bases remaining between them.